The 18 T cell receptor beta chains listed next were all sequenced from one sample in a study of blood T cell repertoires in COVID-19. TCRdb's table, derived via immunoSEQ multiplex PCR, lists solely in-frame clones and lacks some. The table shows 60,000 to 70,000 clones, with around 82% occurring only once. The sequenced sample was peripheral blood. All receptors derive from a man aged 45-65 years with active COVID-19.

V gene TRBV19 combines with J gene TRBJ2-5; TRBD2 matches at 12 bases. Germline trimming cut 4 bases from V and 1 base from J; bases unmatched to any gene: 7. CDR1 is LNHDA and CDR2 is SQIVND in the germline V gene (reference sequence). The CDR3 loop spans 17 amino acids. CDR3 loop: CASSRGLAGGTQETQYF. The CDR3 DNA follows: TGTGCCAGTAGTAGGGGGCTAGCGGGAGGGACCCAAGAGACCCAGTACTTC.

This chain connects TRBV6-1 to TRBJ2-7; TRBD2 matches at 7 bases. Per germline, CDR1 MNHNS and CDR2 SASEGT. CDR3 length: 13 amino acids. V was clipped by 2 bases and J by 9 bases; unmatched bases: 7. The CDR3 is CASSETNSGLQYF. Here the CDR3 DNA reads TGTGCCAGCAGTGAAACCAATAGCGGGCTGCAGTACTTC.

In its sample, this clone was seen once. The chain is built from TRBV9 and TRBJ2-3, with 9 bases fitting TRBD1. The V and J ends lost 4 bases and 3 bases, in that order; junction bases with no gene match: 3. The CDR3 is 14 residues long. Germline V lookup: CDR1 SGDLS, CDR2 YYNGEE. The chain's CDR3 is CASSFGQGTDTQYF. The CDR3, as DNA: TGTGCCAGCAGCTTTGGACAGGGGACAGATACGCAGTATTTT.

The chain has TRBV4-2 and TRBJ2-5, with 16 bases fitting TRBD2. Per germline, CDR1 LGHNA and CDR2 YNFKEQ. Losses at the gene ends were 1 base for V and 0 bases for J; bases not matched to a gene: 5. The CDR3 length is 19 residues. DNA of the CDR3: TGTGCCAGCAGCCAAGGTGGGACTAGCGGGGGGGTTTACCAAGAGACCCAGTACTTC. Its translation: CASSQGGTSGGVYQETQYF.

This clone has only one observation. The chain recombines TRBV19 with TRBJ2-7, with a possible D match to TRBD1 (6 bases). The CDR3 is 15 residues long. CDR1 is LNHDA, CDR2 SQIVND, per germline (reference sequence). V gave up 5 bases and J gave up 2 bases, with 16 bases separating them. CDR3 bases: TGTGCCAGTAGTTTTTCCGGGACACCTACCTACGAGCAGTACTTC. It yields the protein CASSFSGTPTYEQYF.

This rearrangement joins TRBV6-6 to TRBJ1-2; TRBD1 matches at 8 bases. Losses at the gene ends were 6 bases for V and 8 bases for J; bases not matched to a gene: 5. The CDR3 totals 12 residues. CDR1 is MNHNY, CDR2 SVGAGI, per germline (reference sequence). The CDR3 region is CASSPTGAGYTF. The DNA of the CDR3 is TGTGCCAGCAGCCCGACAGGGGCCGGCTACACCTTC.

In nucleotides, the CDR3 is TGTGCCAGCAGCCCAGATCGGTTTGGTAGAGGAGAAAAACTGTTTTTT. Translated, it gives CASSPDRFGRGEKLFF. V is TRBV5-6 and J is TRBJ1-4; D gene uncertain. The CDR3 is 16 amino acids. CDR1 and CDR2 (germline): SGHDT, YYEEEE. V shed 4 bases and J shed 8 bases, with 21 bases lying between them.

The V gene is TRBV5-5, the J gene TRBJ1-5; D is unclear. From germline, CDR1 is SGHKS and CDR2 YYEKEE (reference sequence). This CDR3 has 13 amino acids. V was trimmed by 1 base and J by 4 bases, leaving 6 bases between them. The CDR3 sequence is CASSLSENQPQHF. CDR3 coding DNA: TGTGCCAGCAGCTTGAGCGAGAATCAGCCCCAGCATTTT.

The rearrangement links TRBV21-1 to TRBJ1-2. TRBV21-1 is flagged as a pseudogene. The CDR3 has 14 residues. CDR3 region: CARRRTGDNYGYTF. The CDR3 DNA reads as TGTGCCCGGAGAAGGACGGGGGACAACTATGGCTACACCTTC.

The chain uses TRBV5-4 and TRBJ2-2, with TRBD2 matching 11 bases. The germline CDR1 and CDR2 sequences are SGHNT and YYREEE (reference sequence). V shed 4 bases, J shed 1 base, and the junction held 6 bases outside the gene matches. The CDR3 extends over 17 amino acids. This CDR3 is CASSTFTSGGNTGELFF. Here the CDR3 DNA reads TGTGCCAGCAGCACCTTTACTAGCGGGGGGAACACCGGGGAGCTGTTTTTT.

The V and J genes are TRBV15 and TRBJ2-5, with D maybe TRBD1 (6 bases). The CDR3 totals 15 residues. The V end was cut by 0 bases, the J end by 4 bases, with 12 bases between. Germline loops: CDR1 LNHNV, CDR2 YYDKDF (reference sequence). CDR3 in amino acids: CATSRDGAGAETQYF. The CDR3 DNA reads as TGTGCCACCAGCAGAGATGGGGCAGGGGCAGAGACCCAGTACTTC.

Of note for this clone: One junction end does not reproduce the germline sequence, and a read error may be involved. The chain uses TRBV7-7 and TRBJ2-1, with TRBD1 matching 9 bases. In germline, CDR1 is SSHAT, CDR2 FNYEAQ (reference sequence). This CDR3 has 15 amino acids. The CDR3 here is CASSASGTGYNEQFF. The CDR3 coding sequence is TGTGCTAGCAGCGCGAGCGGGACAGGGTACAATGAGCAGTTCTTC.

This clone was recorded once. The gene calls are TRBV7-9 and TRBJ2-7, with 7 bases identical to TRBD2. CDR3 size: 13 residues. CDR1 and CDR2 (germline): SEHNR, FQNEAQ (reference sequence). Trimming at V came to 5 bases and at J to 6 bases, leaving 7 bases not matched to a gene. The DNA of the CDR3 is TGTGCCAGCAGCCTGCAGGGAGGGAGCGAGCAGTACTTC. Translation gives CASSLQGGSEQYF. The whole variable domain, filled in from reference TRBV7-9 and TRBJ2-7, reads DTGVSQNPRHKITKRGQNVTFRCDPISEHNRLYWYRQTLGQGPEFLTYFQNEAQLEKSRLLSDRFSAERPKGSFSTLEIQRTEQGDSAMYLCASSLQGGSEQYFGPGTRLTVT.

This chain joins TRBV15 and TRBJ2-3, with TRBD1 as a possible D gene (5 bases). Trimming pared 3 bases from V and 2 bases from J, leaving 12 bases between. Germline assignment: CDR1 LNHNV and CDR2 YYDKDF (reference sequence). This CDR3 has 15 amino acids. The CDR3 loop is CATSRKRGDTDTQYF. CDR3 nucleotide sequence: TGTGCCACCAGCAGGAAAAGGGGTGACACAGATACGCAGTATTTT.

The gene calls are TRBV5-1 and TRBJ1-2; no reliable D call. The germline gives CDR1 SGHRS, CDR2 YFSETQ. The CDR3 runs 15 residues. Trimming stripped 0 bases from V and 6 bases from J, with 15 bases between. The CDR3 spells CASSLETRGQDGYTF. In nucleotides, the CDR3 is TGCGCCAGCAGCTTGGAAACCCGAGGGCAAGATGGCTACACCTTC.

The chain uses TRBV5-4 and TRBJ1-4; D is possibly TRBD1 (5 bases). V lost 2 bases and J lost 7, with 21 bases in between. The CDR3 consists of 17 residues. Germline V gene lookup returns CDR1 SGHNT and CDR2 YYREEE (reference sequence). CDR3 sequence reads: CASSFRMITGGSEKLFF. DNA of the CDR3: TGTGCCAGCAGCTTTAGAATGATCACGGGGGGGAGTGAAAAACTGTTTTTT.

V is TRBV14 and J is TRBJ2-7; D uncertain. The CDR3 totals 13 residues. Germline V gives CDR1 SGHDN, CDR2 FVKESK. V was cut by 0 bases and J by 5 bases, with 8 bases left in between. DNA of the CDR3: TGTGCCAGCAGCCAAGATTTCTACGACGAGCAGTACTTC. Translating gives CASSQDFYDEQYF. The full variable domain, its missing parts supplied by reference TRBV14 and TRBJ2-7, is EAGVTQFPSHSVIEKGQTVTLRCDPISGHDNLYWYRRVMGKEIKFLLHFVKESKQDESGMPNNRFLAERTGGTYSTLKVQPAELEDSGVYFCASSQDFYDEQYFGPGTRLTVT.

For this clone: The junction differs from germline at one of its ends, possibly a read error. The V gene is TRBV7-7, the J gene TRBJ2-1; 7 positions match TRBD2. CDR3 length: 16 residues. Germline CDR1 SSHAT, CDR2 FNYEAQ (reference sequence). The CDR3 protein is CASSPKAGAFYNEQFF. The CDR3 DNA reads TGTGCTAGCAGCCCTAAGGCGGGAGCGTTCTACAATGAGCAGTTCTTC. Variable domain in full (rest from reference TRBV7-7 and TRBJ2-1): GAGVSQSPRYKVTKRGQDVTLRCDPISSHATLYWYQQALGQGPEFLTYFNYEAQPDKSGLPSDRFSAERPEGSISTLTIQRTEQRDSAMYRCASSPKAGAFYNEQFFGPGTRLTVL.